The 28 T cell receptor beta chains below come from one sample, sequenced in a study of T cell repertoires in cytomegalovirus infection. MiXCR, applied by TCRdb to the reads, yields one record per CDR3 protein. The sample holds some 350,000 distinct CDR3 sequences, about 32% seen once. No antigen is known for these receptors. Sample: cultured PBMCs, taken from culture after CMV antigen stimulation. The receptors were gathered from a human donor in good health (CMV status not recorded). Some clones in this sample may be carry-over from other donors' samples.

This chain connects TRBV7-3 to TRBJ2-1; 9 nucleotides agree with TRBD2. Germline loops: CDR1 SGHTA, CDR2 FQGTGA. With 1 base clipped from V and 0 bases from J, the junction kept 1 base outside the gene matches. The CDR3 is 16 amino acids. The CDR3 DNA is TGTGCCAGCAGCTTAAATAGCGGGAGCTCCTACAATGAGCAGTTCTTC. Its protein product is CASSLNSGSSYNEQFF.

This clonotype was counted at least ten times. The chain links TRBV7-2 to TRBJ2-1; D uncertain. Germline V gives CDR1 SGHTA, CDR2 FQGNSA. The CDR3 loop spans 17 amino acids. The germline V and J ends were trimmed by 5 bases and 0 bases, with 17 bases remaining between them. This CDR3 is CASSARLAASSYNEQFF. CDR3 nucleotide sequence: TGTGCCAGCAGCGCCAGATTAGCAGCGAGCTCCTACAATGAGCAGTTCTTC.

This clonotype was seen only a few times. J is TRBJ1-2 and V is TRBV19, with TRBD1 matching over 9 bases. The trim removed 4 bases at V and 8 bases at J, leaving 14 bases unmatched. The CDR3 runs 16 residues. Germline CDR1 reads LNHDA; CDR2 reads SQIVND (reference sequence). The CDR3 DNA reads TGTGCCAGTAGTAGGTCCGGGACAGGGCAAAGTTCCGGCTACACCTTC. Protein: CASSRSGTGQSSGYTF. Using reference TRBV19 and TRBJ1-2 for the parts outside the CDR3, the full variable domain is DGGITQSPKYLFRKEGQNVTLSCEQNLNHDAMYWYRQDPGQGLRLIYYSQIVNDFQKGDIAEGYSVSREKKESFPLTVTSAQKNPTAFYLCASSRSGTGQSSGYTFGSGTRLTVV.

This clonotype showed up just a few times. The gene calls are TRBV12-3 or TRBV12-4 and TRBJ2-1, with D tentatively TRBD1 (5 bases). V lost 6 bases, J lost 2 bases, and 14 bases lay in between. The CDR3 has 15 residues. In DNA form, the CDR3 reads TGTGCCAGCAGGGGCTCAAGGGGCGCCTACAATGAGCAGTTCTTC. This gives the protein CASRGSRGAYNEQFF.

V usage is TRBV12-3 or TRBV12-4 and J usage is TRBJ1-6; 12 bases match TRBD1. The CDR3 is 14 amino acids. V was pared by 6 bases and J by 9 bases, with 3 bases of the junction left unmatched. The CDR3 region is CASRGTGGSSPLHF. The CDR3 DNA is TGTGCCAGCAGAGGGACAGGGGGCTCTTCACCCCTCCACTTT.

This clonotype was observed a handful of times. V and J are TRBV4-2 and TRBJ2-5; D remains ambiguous. CDR1 is LGHNA and CDR2 is YNFKEQ in the germline V gene. Trimming left V 1 base short and J 3 bases short, with 9 bases between. The CDR3 covers 14 residues. The CDR3 protein is CASSQGEREETQYF. The CDR3 DNA follows: TGTGCCAGCAGCCAAGGAGAAAGGGAAGAGACCCAGTACTTC.

This clonotype was picked up a small number of times. The chain combines TRBV20-1 with TRBJ2-5; a possible D gene is TRBD2 (6 bases). V shed 3 bases and J shed 6 bases, with 20 bases lying between them. Germline V gene sequence: CDR1 DFQATT, CDR2 SNEGSKA (reference sequence). The CDR3 totals 15 residues. DNA of the CDR3: TGCAGTGCTAGCAGTTTCGGGGGTCGAAGAAAGACCCAGTACTTC. Its protein is CSASSFGGRRKTQYF.

This clonotype was counted a few times. CDR3 bases: TGTGCCAGCAGTGACTCGGAAGGGGGCGAGAGCTACGAGCAGTACGTC. It yields the protein CASSDSEGGESYEQYV. The chain is built from TRBV6-4 and TRBJ2-7; 7 nucleotides line up with TRBD1. Germline CDR1 reads MRHNA; CDR2 reads SNTAGT. The CDR3 has 16 residues. V was pared by 0 bases and J by 3 bases, with 8 bases of the junction left unmatched.

This chain joins TRBV28 and TRBJ2-7; 8 bases are shared with TRBD1. This CDR3 is built from 13 residues. Germline lookup yields CDR1 MDHEN and CDR2 SYDVKM. After removal of 5 bases from V and 7 bases from J, the junction contained 7 bases not matched to a gene. The CDR3 is CASSIRTGREQYF. CDR3 bases: TGTGCCAGCAGTATTCGGACAGGGCGGGAGCAGTACTTC.

The V gene is TRBV6-2 or TRBV6-3, the J gene TRBJ2-4, with 9 bases that match TRBD2. Trimming cost V 1 base and J 0 bases; bases outside gene matches: 7. Germline V gene sequence: CDR1 MNHEY, CDR2 SVGEGT. The CDR3 consists of 18 residues. Here the CDR3 DNA reads TGTGCCAGCAGTTACTTCCTAGCGGGGAGACTAGCCAAAAACATTCAGTACTTC. Amino acids: CASSYFLAGRLAKNIQYF.

The rearrangement links TRBV5-4 to TRBJ2-3; 10 bases are shared with TRBD2. The V and J ends lost 4 bases and 2 bases, in that order; junction bases with no gene match: 4. The CDR3 has 15 residues. Germline-derived CDR1 and CDR2 are SGHNT and YYREEE (reference sequence). The DNA of the CDR3 is TGTGCCAGCAGCCCGGGACTAGCGAACACAGATACGCAGTATTTT. Translation gives CASSPGLANTDTQYF.

This clonotype was detected only once. The chain couples TRBV4-1 to TRBJ2-2; 9 bases agree with TRBD1. The CDR3 contains 16 residues. Looked up from germline, CDR1 is MGHRA and CDR2 is YSYEKL. J gave up 5 bases and V 5 bases, and 9 bases lay outside the gene matches. The CDR3 nucleotides are TGCGCCAGCAGCTCACCCGGGACAGGGCGGACCGGGGAGCTGTTTTTT. This gives the protein CASSSPGTGRTGELFF.

CDR3 bases: TGCGCCAGCAGCCAAGAGCTAGCCGCAGATACGCAGTATTTT. Its protein product is CASSQELAADTQYF. The J gene is TRBJ2-3, the V gene TRBV4-3; weak D call: TRBD2 (5 bases). Between the trimmed V and J ends, which lost 0 bases and 4 bases, there was a span of 8 bases. The CDR3 length is 14 residues. The germline V gene encodes CDR1 LGHNA and CDR2 YSLEER.

The table lists this clonotype with a few counts. The V call is TRBV14, the J call TRBJ2-3; D is undetermined. From germline, CDR1 is SGHDN and CDR2 FVKESK. CDR3 length equals 15 residues. Deletions cut 4 bases from V and 0 bases from J, with 11 bases between. The DNA for the CDR3 is TGTGCCAGCAGCCCAGACATTCGGAGCACAGATACGCAGTATTTT. It is translated as CASSPDIRSTDTQYF.

The rearrangement joins TRBV28 to TRBJ1-5; TRBD1 matches 9 bases. V dropped 6 bases and J dropped 7; count of bases not matched to a gene: 7. CDR3 length: 14 residues. Germline lookup yields CDR1 MDHEN and CDR2 SYDVKM. As DNA, the CDR3 is TGTGCCAGCAGACAGGGGGCTGTCGGACAGCCCCAGCATTTT. Translating gives CASRQGAVGQPQHF.

This clonotype was observed a few times. The chain employs TRBV29-1 and TRBJ2-3, with 11 bases matching TRBD2. V lost 4 bases, J lost 1 base, and 4 bases stayed unmatched. This CDR3 has 15 residues. Germline loops: CDR1 SQVTM, CDR2 ANQGSEA. In DNA form, the CDR3 reads TGCAGCGTTGGGTCGACTAGCGGGGGCACAGATACGCAGTATTTT. Protein sequence: CSVGSTSGGTDTQYF.

This clonotype is labeled as medium-sized (0.01 to 0.1%). The chain combines TRBV7-2 with TRBJ2-3; tentatively, D is TRBD1 (7 bases). CDR3 length: 16 residues. V was shortened by 6 bases and J by 4 bases, with 20 bases between the two germline ends. Germline V gene lookup returns CDR1 SGHTA and CDR2 FQGNSA. As DNA, the CDR3 is TGTGCCAGCAGGGCGGGACAGCTCACGCTAGCAGATACGCAGTATTTT. This translates into CASRAGQLTLADTQYF.

This clonotype was seen a few times. This sequence joins TRBV6-6 and TRBJ2-5, with 9 bases matching TRBD2. Germline values: CDR1 MNHNY, CDR2 SVGAGI (reference sequence). J gave up 4 bases and V 2 bases, and 14 bases lay outside the gene matches. The CDR3 contains 18 residues. The DNA for the CDR3 is TGTGCCAGCAGTTACGTAGCTCTTAGCGGGGGTTCCGGAGAGACCCAGTACTTC. Protein: CASSYVALSGGSGETQYF.

This clonotype was detected only a few times. This sequence joins TRBV20-1 and TRBJ2-1; D gene uncertain. V lost 7 bases, J lost 7 bases, and 14 bases lay in between. CDR1 and CDR2 from the germline V gene are DFQATT and SNEGSKA (reference sequence). This CDR3 region has 12 residues. The CDR3 nucleotides read TGCAGTGGGGAAGGCTCACGGAATGAGCAGTTCTTC. Translated: CSGEGSRNEQFF.

This chain connects TRBV10-3 to TRBJ2-5, with 9 bases lining up with TRBD1. The trim removed 6 bases at V and 5 bases at J, leaving 7 bases unmatched. Germline CDR1 ENHRY, CDR2 SYGVKD. This CDR3 is 14 amino acids long. The chain's CDR3 is CAIRGTGPRETQYF. The DNA for the CDR3 is TGTGCCATCAGGGGGACAGGGCCGCGGGAGACCCAGTACTTC.

This clonotype showed up just a few times. The chain is built from TRBV6-1 and TRBJ2-1; 11 bases match TRBD2. This CDR3 comprises 16 residues. Germline V lookup: CDR1 MNHNS, CDR2 SASEGT. Trimming cost V 5 bases and J 8 bases; bases outside gene matches: 11. The CDR3 nucleotides read TGTGCCAGCAGTTCCCCCGGGACTAGCGGCTTAGATGAGCAGTTCTTC. This codes for CASSSPGTSGLDEQFF.

V usage is TRBV12-3 or TRBV12-4 and J usage is TRBJ1-2, with D possibly being TRBD1 (6 bases). Deletions cut 4 bases from V and 4 bases from J, with 19 bases between. The CDR3 loop spans 16 amino acids. CDR3 in DNA: TGTGCCAGCAGTTCTCCAGACAGGTTTGGATTCTATGGCTACACCTTC. Translation: CASSSPDRFGFYGYTF.

This clonotype was recorded at least ten times. In nucleotides, the CDR3 is TGTGCCAGCAGACCCCGCTTCAGCAGTTTTGGGGGAGCCGGGACCTCGAATGAGCAGTTCTTC. Translation: CASRPRFSSFGGAGTSNEQFF. The V gene is TRBV12-3 or TRBV12-4, the J gene TRBJ2-1, with D perhaps assigned TRBD1 or TRBD2 (5 bases each). CDR3 length equals 21 residues. The ends were cut back, 6 bases at V and 7 bases at J, with 37 bases in the middle.

The chain joins TRBV7-2 to TRBJ1-6, with D possibly TRBD1 on 5 matching bases. V lost 11 bases and J lost 6, with 17 bases in between. The CDR3 length is 14 residues. Per germline, CDR1 SGHTA and CDR2 FQGNSA. CDR3: CASAGGSRNSPLHF. DNA for the CDR3: TGTGCCTCGGCGGGGGGAAGCCGTAATTCACCCCTCCACTTT.

The rearrangement joins TRBV19 to TRBJ1-1; possible D gene TRBD1, 6 bases. The ends were cut back, 5 bases at V and 0 bases at J, with 19 bases in the middle. The CDR3 is 17 residues long. Looked up from germline, CDR1 is LNHDA and CDR2 is SQIVND (reference sequence). In nucleotides, the CDR3 is TGTGCCAGTAGTCCCATCAGGGGTACGGCTATGAACACTGAAGCTTTCTTT. It yields the protein CASSPIRGTAMNTEAFF. Variable domain in full (rest from reference TRBV19 and TRBJ1-1): DGGITQSPKYLFRKEGQNVTLSCEQNLNHDAMYWYRQDPGQGLRLIYYSQIVNDFQKGDIAEGYSVSREKKESFPLTVTSAQKNPTAFYLCASSPIRGTAMNTEAFFGQGTRLTVV.

The chain couples TRBV29-1 to TRBJ2-3; tentatively, D is TRBD2 (6 bases). The germline gives CDR1 SQVTM, CDR2 ANQGSEA. The CDR3 is made up of 11 amino acids. The CDR3 DNA sequence: TGCACCTCACTTAGCGGAGATACGCAGTATTTT. Its translation: CTSLSGDTQYF.

The chain joins TRBV29-1 to TRBJ1-1; tentative D call: TRBD1 (6 bases). The germline gives CDR1 SQVTM, CDR2 ANQGSEA. Trimming removed 6 bases at V and 1 base at J, with 9 bases between. The CDR3 runs 12 residues. The CDR3 DNA is TGCAGCGTCGAGACAGGGAACACTGAAGCTTTCTTT. This encodes CSVETGNTEAFF.

This clonotype has more than one count but fewer than ten. This chain uses TRBV19 with TRBJ2-7; D perhaps matches TRBD2 (5 bases). The germline V gene has CDR1 LNHDA and CDR2 SQIVND (reference sequence). V lost 4 bases to trimming and J lost 2 bases, with 21 bases between them. The CDR3 runs to 17 residues. The CDR3 DNA sequence: TGTGCCAGTAGTAAGTCTTCACCCCGCCGAGGGCCCTACGAGCAGTACTTC. Amino acid sequence: CASSKSSPRRGPYEQYF.